A single sample gave rise to the 5 T cell receptor beta chains below, sequenced in a study of OX40 agonist ivuxolimab in advanced cancers. This table comes from immunoSEQ multiplex PCR, and its TCRdb copy is limited to in-frame clones, with some not included. The table includes 55,000 to 85,000 clones, about nine tenths detected once. Here the sequenced sample was CD4+ or CD8+ T cells sorted from blood, taken in a trial of the OX40 agonist ivuxolimab. The source of these receptors is an adult with an advanced solid tumor such as melanoma, head and neck, liver or kidney cancer.

This clone was counted between two and nine times. The V call is TRBV5-1, the J call TRBJ1-6, with TRBD1 as a possible D gene (6 bases). The CDR3 covers 14 residues. With 0 bases removed from V and 6 bases from J, the gap between germline ends came to 7 bases. The V gene's germline CDR1 is SGHRS and CDR2 YFSETQ. CDR3 in DNA: TGCGCCAGCAGCTTGGGGGGGGCTAATTCACCCCTCCACTTT. Its protein is CASSLGGANSPLHF. The whole variable domain, remainder taken from reference TRBV5-1 and TRBJ1-6, is KAGVTQTPRYLIKTRGQQVTLSCSPISGHRSVSWYQQTPGQGLQFLFEYFSETQRNKGNFPGRFSGRQFSNSRSEMNVSTLELGDSALYLCASSLGGANSPLHFGNGTRLTVT.

The chain is built from TRBV13 and TRBJ2-2; 7 bases fit TRBD1. This CDR3 contains 15 residues. The germline gives CDR1 PRHDT, CDR2 FYEKMQ (reference sequence). J lost 7 bases, V lost 3 bases, and 8 bases had no gene match. The CDR3 protein is CASSFATGVHGELFF. The DNA for the CDR3 is TGTGCCAGCAGCTTCGCAACAGGGGTACACGGGGAGCTGTTTTTT.

CDR3 loop: CASRQQGTLHEQYF. The CDR3 DNA reads TGTGCCAGCAGACAACAGGGTACCCTCCACGAGCAGTACTTC. The chain joins TRBV28 to TRBJ2-7; D possibly corresponds to TRBD1 (6 bases). Germline loops: CDR1 MDHEN, CDR2 SYDVKM. This CDR3 region has 14 residues. Trimming left V 6 bases short and J 5 bases short, with 17 bases between.

The chain uses TRBV7-3 and TRBJ1-1; possibly TRBD1 for D (6 bases). There are 13 residues in the CDR3. V was shortened by 5 bases and J by 2 bases, with 9 bases between the two germline ends. Germline V gene sequence: CDR1 SGHTA, CDR2 FQGTGA. The CDR3 DNA sequence: TGTGCCAGCAGCCAAGGGACAAACACTGAAGCTTTCTTT. It encodes CASSQGTNTEAFF. Full variable domain (rest looked up from reference TRBV7-3 and TRBJ1-1): GAGVSQTPSNKVTEKGKYVELRCDPISGHTALYWYRQSLGQGPEFLIYFQGTGAADDSGLPNDRFFAVRPEGSVSTLKIQRTERGDSAVYLCASSQGTNTEAFFGQGTRLTVV.

V gene TRBV7-6 combines with J gene TRBJ1-3; D unresolved. The CDR3 has 13 amino acids. Looked up from germline, CDR1 is SGHVS and CDR2 is FNYEAQ. Trimming took 5 bases from V and 4 from J, leaving 9 bases between them. This chain's CDR3 is CASSRSQGNTIYF. In nucleotides, the CDR3 is TGTGCCAGCAGCCGCTCACAGGGAAACACCATATATTTT. The complete variable domain, with remaining parts taken from reference TRBV7-6 and TRBJ1-3, reads GAGVSQSPRYKVTKRGQDVALRCDPISGHVSLYWYRQALGQGPEFLTYFNYEAQQDKSGLPNDRFSAERPEGSISTLTIQRTEQRDSAMYRCASSRSQGNTIYFGEGSWLTVV.